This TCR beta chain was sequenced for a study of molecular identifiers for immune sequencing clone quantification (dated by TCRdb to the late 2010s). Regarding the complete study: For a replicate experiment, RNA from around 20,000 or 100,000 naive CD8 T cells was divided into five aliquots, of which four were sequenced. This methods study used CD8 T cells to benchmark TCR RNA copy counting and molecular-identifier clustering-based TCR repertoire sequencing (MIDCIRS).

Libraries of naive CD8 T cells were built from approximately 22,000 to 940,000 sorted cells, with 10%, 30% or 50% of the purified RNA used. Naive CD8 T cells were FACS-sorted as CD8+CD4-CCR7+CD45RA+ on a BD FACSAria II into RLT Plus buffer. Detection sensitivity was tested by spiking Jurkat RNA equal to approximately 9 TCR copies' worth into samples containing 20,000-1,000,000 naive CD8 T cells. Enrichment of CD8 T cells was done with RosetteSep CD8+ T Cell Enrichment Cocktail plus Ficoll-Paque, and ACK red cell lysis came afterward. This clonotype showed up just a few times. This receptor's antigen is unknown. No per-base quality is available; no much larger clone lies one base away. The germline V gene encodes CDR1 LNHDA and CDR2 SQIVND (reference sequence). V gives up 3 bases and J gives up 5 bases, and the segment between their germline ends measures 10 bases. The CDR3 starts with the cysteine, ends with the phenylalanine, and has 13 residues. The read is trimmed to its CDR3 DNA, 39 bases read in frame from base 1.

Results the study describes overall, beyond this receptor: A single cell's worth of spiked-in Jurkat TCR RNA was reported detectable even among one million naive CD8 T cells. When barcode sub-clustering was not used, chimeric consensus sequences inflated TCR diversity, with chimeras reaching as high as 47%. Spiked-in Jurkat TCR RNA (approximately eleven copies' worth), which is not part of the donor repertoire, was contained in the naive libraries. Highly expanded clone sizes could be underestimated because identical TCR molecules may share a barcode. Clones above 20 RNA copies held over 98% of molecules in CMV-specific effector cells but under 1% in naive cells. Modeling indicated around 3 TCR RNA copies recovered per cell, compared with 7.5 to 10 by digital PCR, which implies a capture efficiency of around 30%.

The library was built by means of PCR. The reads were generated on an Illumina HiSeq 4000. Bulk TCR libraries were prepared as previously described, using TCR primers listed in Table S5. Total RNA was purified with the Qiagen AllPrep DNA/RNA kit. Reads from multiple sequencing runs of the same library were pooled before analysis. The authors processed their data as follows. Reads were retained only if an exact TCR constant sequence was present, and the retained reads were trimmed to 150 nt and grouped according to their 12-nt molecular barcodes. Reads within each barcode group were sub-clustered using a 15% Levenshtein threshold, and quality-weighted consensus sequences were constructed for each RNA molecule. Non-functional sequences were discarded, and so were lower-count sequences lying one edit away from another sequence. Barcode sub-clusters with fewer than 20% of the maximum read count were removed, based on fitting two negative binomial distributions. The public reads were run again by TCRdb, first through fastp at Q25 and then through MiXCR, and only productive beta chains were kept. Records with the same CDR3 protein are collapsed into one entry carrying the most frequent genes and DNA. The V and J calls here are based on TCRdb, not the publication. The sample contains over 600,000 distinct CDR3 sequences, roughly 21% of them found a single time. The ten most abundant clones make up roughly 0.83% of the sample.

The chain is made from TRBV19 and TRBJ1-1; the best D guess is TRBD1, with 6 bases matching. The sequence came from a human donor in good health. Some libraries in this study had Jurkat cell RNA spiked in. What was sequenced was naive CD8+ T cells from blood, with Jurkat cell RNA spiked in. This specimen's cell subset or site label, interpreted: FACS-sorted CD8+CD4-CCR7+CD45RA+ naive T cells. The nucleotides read TGTGCCAGTAGTATCCCAGGGGAAACTGAAGCTTTCTTT. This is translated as CASSIPGETEAFF.